The clone carrying this TCR beta chain has only a few counts. No antigen is known for it. Generated by immunoSEQ multiplex PCR, the TCRdb table keeps only in-frame clones and is missing some. The sample lists about 140,000 clones, about 89% occurring once. The data belong to a study of T cell responses to AZD1222 COVID-19 vaccine. Study details: Second-dose intervals of approximately 4 or approximately 12 weeks were pooled. The study's findings and limits: Only six AZD1222 recipients tested seropositive at baseline.

V was pared by 2 bases and J by 0 bases, with 10 bases between. There are 16 residues in the CDR3. From germline, CDR1 is SGHTA and CDR2 FQGNSA. The material sequenced was peripheral blood, taken on day 0 of AZD1222 vaccination. The V call is TRBV7-2, the J call TRBJ1-4; D is uncertain. The receptor's source is an adult in good health. CDR3 residues: CASSLMTAATNEKLFF. CDR3 nucleotides: TGTGCCAGCAGCTTAATGACGGCTGCAACTAATGAAAAACTGTTTTTT. The full variable domain, with the rest looked up from reference TRBV7-2 and TRBJ1-4, is GAGVSQSPSNKVTEKGKDVELRCDPISGHTALYWYRQSLGQGLEFLIYFQGNSAPDKSGLPSDRFSAERTGGSVSTLTIQRTQQEDSAVYLCASSLMTAATNEKLFFGSGTQLSVL.